A single sample is the source of the 28 T cell receptor beta chains below, sequenced in a study of T-cell memory formation after mild COVID-19. A single record per CDR3 protein comes from TCRdb applying MiXCR to the 5' RACE reads. This sample carries 400,000 to 450,000 distinct CDR3 sequences, about a sixth of them seen once, and the ten largest clones take about 22%. Sequenced sample: PBMCs or a T cell subset sorted from them (not recorded which). The receptors originated from a man aged 18 to 30 who had mild COVID-19 (a few samples of this study predate the infection). Cell type and time point are not known.

This clonotype was seen once. This may arise from a read error, as a much more abundant clone is one base away. V and J are TRBV5-6 and TRBJ1-2; D gene unclear. Germline CDR1 SGHDT, CDR2 YYEEEE. The CDR3 consists of 11 residues. The CDR3 coding sequence is TGTGCCAGAAGCTTGGACTATGGCTACACCTTC. Residues: CARSLDYGYTF.

V gene TRBV20-1 combines with J gene TRBJ2-2; 7 bases align to TRBD1. The germline V gene has CDR1 DFQATT and CDR2 SNEGSKA (reference sequence). The CDR3 loop spans 17 amino acids. V lost 4 bases and J lost 7; bases outside the gene matches: 18. The CDR3 is CSATRASHIPGGGELFF. CDR3 bases: TGCAGTGCTACCCGGGCTAGCCACATTCCAGGGGGCGGGGAGCTGTTTTTT.

There are a few counts of this clonotype. The chain employs TRBV4-1 and TRBJ1-5; tentative D call: TRBD1 (6 bases). The ends were cut back, 1 base at V and 9 bases at J, with 10 bases in the middle. Germline V CDR1 and CDR2: MGHRA, YSYEKL. The CDR3 extends over 13 amino acids. CDR3 region: CASSQAGELPQHF. The CDR3 nucleotides read TGCGCCAGCAGCCAAGCAGGGGAACTGCCCCAGCATTTT.

The chain carries TRBV7-3 and TRBJ1-1; TRBD1 is a possible D gene (6 bases). This CDR3 contains 13 residues. Germline-derived CDR1 and CDR2 are SGHTA and FQGTGA. Trimming shortened V by 5 bases and J by 4 bases, and 11 bases separated the two germline ends. The DNA of the CDR3 is TGTGCCAGCAGCACTCAGGGGACCACTGAAGCTTTCTTT. This sequence encodes CASSTQGTTEAFF.

The chain links TRBV7-2 to TRBJ2-3, with D perhaps TRBD2 (5 bases). CDR3 length: 15 residues. V was shortened by 5 bases and J by 3 bases, with 15 bases between the two germline ends. CDR1 and CDR2 (germline): SGHTA, FQGNSA. The CDR3 DNA reads TGTGCCAGCAGCCCCGCGGGCCCATCAACAGATACGCAGTATTTT. This gives the protein CASSPAGPSTDTQYF.

This clonotype has a handful of counts. This rearrangement joins TRBV4-2 to TRBJ2-1; 8 bases map to TRBD2. The V gene end was trimmed by 0 bases and the J gene end by 7 bases; junction bases not matched to a gene: 8. CDR1 LGHNA and CDR2 YNFKEQ come from the germline V gene. This CDR3 spans 16 amino acids. Here the CDR3 reads CASSQDRGGGWNEQFF. The CDR3 nucleotides are TGTGCCAGCAGCCAAGATCGTGGCGGGGGGTGGAATGAGCAGTTCTTC.

This clonotype was seen a few times. The J gene is TRBJ1-1, the V gene TRBV6-2 or TRBV6-3; D is unresolved. Trimming removed 3 bases at V and 8 bases at J, with 10 bases between. The CDR3 sequence is 12 residues long. Germline lookup yields CDR1 MNHEY and CDR2 SVGEGT. CDR3 in DNA: TGTGCCAGCAGTTATCCTAGTCTAGAAGCTTTCTTT. Encoded protein: CASSYPSLEAFF.

This clonotype was counted between two and nine times. This chain joins TRBV6-2 or TRBV6-3 and TRBJ1-3; TRBD1 is a possible D gene (5 bases). V lost 6 bases and J 1 base, leaving 13 bases between the germline ends. CDR3 length equals 15 residues. Germline-derived CDR1 and CDR2 are MNHEY and SVGEGT. The CDR3 reads CASSLTEPSGNTIYF. The DNA for the CDR3 is TGTGCCAGCAGCCTGACAGAGCCTTCTGGAAACACCATATATTTT.

The chain has TRBV7-9 and TRBJ2-7, with 14 bases aligning to TRBD2. Looked up from germline, CDR1 is SEHNR and CDR2 is FQNEAQ (reference sequence). The V segment lost 4 bases and the J segment 3 bases; nucleotides outside the gene matches: 5. This CDR3 region has 16 residues. CDR3 sequence: CASSSLGTSGGYEQYF. The CDR3, as DNA: TGTGCCAGCAGCTCACTCGGGACTAGCGGGGGCTACGAGCAGTACTTC.

In DNA, the CDR3 is TGTGCCAGCATGTTTGGACAGTCAACCCAAGAGACCCAGTACTTC. Protein: CASMFGQSTQETQYF. J is TRBJ2-5 and V is TRBV12-3 or TRBV12-4; D might be TRBD1 (6 bases). V was shortened by 7 bases and J by 1 base, with 16 bases between the two germline ends. The CDR3 contains 15 residues.

This clonotype occurred a few times. This chain uses TRBV28 with TRBJ2-7; no firm D call. The CDR3 spans 13 residues. Between the trimmed V and J ends, which lost 6 bases and 7 bases, there was a span of 16 bases. In germline, CDR1 is MDHEN, CDR2 SYDVKM. The CDR3 coding sequence is TGTGCCAGCAGCCAAAGGCCCCTGGGGGAGCAGTACGTC. Residues: CASSQRPLGEQYV.

This clonotype came up a few times. The CDR3 sequence: CAWKRLGSTEAFF. The CDR3 DNA reads TGTGCCTGGAAGCGACTGGGGAGCACTGAAGCTTTCTTT. The chain couples TRBV30 to TRBJ1-1, with no clear D. The germline V gene has CDR1 GTSNPN and CDR2 SVGIG (reference sequence). The length of the CDR3 is 13 residues. Deletions cut 4 bases from V and 4 bases from J, with 13 bases between.

This clonotype came up a few times. The V call is TRBV15, the J call TRBJ1-3; no definite D call. CDR3 size: 17 residues. Deletions cut 0 bases from V and 0 bases from J, with 12 bases between. Looked up from germline, CDR1 is LNHNV and CDR2 is YYDKDF (reference sequence). The CDR3 protein is CATSRERGEFSGNTIYF. CDR3 nucleotides: TGTGCCACCAGCAGAGAGAGAGGTGAATTCTCTGGAAACACCATATATTTT.

The chain recombines TRBV4-1 with TRBJ2-7, with D possibly matching TRBD1 (6 bases). This CDR3 is built from 14 residues. The V end lost 0 bases, the J end lost 7 bases, and 13 bases lay between the germline ends. Per germline, CDR1 MGHRA and CDR2 YSYEKL. In DNA, the CDR3 is TGCGCCAGCAGCCAAGAGCCCTACGGACAGGAGCAGTACTTC. It encodes CASSQEPYGQEQYF.

This rearrangement joins TRBV12-3 or TRBV12-4 to TRBJ1-5; D is undetermined. This CDR3 region has 16 residues. V dropped 2 bases and J dropped 4 bases, with 15 bases sitting between them. As DNA, the CDR3 is TGTGCCAGCAGTTTATGGGGTGTTGGCAGAAATCAGCCCCAGCATTTT. This codes for CASSLWGVGRNQPQHF.

This clonotype showed up just a few times. The chain uses TRBV6-5 and TRBJ2-3; 10 bases match TRBD1. The CDR3 length is 14 residues. Trimming cost V 5 bases and J 4 bases; bases outside gene matches: 3. The germline V gene encodes CDR1 MNHEY and CDR2 SVGAGI. The CDR3 DNA follows: TGTGCCAGCAGTGGACAGGGGGTACCAGATACGCAGTATTTT. Protein product: CASSGQGVPDTQYF.

The genes are TRBV3-1 and TRBJ1-5; 7 bases map to TRBD1. Germline CDR1 and CDR2: LGHDT and YNNKEL (reference sequence). This CDR3 has 12 amino acids. V dropped 6 bases and J dropped 7; count of bases not matched to a gene: 3. This chain's CDR3 is CASSRQGQPQHF. In DNA, the CDR3 is TGTGCCAGCAGTCGACAGGGACAGCCCCAGCATTTT.

The sample holds a few counts of this clonotype. The J gene is TRBJ2-1, the V gene TRBV15; 9 bases map to TRBD2. CDR1 is LNHNV and CDR2 is YYDKDF in the germline V gene (reference sequence). CDR3 length equals 20 residues. Germline trimming cut 0 bases from V and 5 bases from J; bases unmatched to any gene: 17. This CDR3 reads CATSRDNGLAGENLDNEQFF. CDR3 nucleotide sequence: TGTGCCACCAGCAGAGATAACGGATTAGCGGGGGAAAACCTCGACAATGAGCAGTTCTTC. The whole variable domain, remainder taken from reference TRBV15 and TRBJ2-1, is DAMVIQNPRYQVTQFGKPVTLSCSQTLNHNVMYWYQQKSSQAPKLLFHYYDKDFNNEADTPDNFQSRRPNTSFCFLDIRSPGLGDTAMYLCATSRDNGLAGENLDNEQFFGPGTRLTVL.

The chain links TRBV29-1 to TRBJ2-5; tentatively, D is TRBD1 (6 bases). Germline V CDR1 and CDR2: SQVTM, ANQGSEA. V lost 6 bases and J lost 6, with 11 bases in between. There are 11 residues in the CDR3. Here the CDR3 reads CSVGQRKTQYF. Here the CDR3 DNA reads TGCAGCGTAGGACAGCGCAAGACCCAGTACTTC.

The rearrangement links TRBV23-1 to TRBJ2-1, with 11 bases that match TRBD1. TRBV23-1 is sorted into the ORF group, with uncertain function. CDR3 length: 19 amino acids. V was clipped by 4 bases and J by 4 bases; unmatched bases: 15. The CDR3 spells CASSLRDRGTANRYNEQFF. In nucleotides, the CDR3 is TGCGCCAGCAGTCTGCGGGACAGGGGGACCGCAAACCGTTACAATGAGCAGTTCTTC.

This clonotype was counted a few times. V and J are TRBV12-3 or TRBV12-4 and TRBJ2-4; D remains ambiguous. The CDR3 runs 14 residues. V was clipped by 8 bases and J by 1 base, with 12 bases between them. The CDR3 coding sequence is TGTGCCAGCCGATCAGTCCTGGCCAAAAACATTCAGTACTTC. This sequence encodes CASRSVLAKNIQYF.

The CDR3 nucleotides are TGTGCCAGCAGCCCCCTAACTAGCGGGGGGTTTAGCAATGATGAGCAGTTCTTC. It encodes CASSPLTSGGFSNDEQFF. The chain combines TRBV11-2 with TRBJ2-1; TRBD2 aligns across 12 bases. The germline V gene has CDR1 SGHAT and CDR2 FQNNGV. The V and J ends lost 5 bases and 8 bases, in that order; junction bases with no gene match: 16. CDR3 size: 18 residues.

In this sample, this clonotype turned up many times. The chain employs TRBV6-5 and TRBJ1-1; perhaps TRBD1 as D (5 bases). Per the germline V gene, CDR1 is MNHEY and CDR2 is SVGAGI. The CDR3 length is 12 residues. Trimming pared 5 bases from V and 7 bases from J, leaving 11 bases between. DNA for the CDR3: TGTGCCAGCAGTCAGGGACCCATTGAAGCTTTCTTT. Amino acids: CASSQGPIEAFF.

This clonotype was picked up a small number of times. J is TRBJ2-7 and V is TRBV20-1; D is unclear. Germline lookup yields CDR1 DFQATT and CDR2 SNEGSKA (reference sequence). V lost 2 bases, J lost 3 bases, and 8 bases lay in between. This CDR3 spans 12 amino acids. The CDR3 region has the DNA TGCAGTGCTAGACCCAGATACTACGAGCAGTACTTC. Its protein product is CSARPRYYEQYF.

The genes are TRBV12-3 or TRBV12-4 and TRBJ1-2, with 9 nucleotides matching TRBD1. CDR3 length: 16 residues. The V gene end was trimmed by 6 bases and the J gene end by 4 bases; junction bases not matched to a gene: 12. This CDR3 is CASSPSWTGVFYGYTF. CDR3 in DNA: TGTGCCAGCAGCCCCTCCTGGACAGGGGTCTTCTATGGCTACACCTTC.

The V and J genes are TRBV5-5 and TRBJ1-4; a weak D match, TRBD1 (6 bases). Germline V gene sequence: CDR1 SGHKS, CDR2 YYEKEE (reference sequence). V gave up 4 bases and J gave up 8 bases, with 21 bases separating them. The CDR3 totals 16 residues. Here the CDR3 reads CASSPAGGASPEKLFF. CDR3 in DNA: TGTGCCAGCAGCCCAGCCGGGGGGGCCTCGCCCGAAAAACTGTTTTTT.

The chain combines TRBV7-2 with TRBJ2-1; tentative D call: TRBD2 (5 bases). The germline gives CDR1 SGHTA, CDR2 FQGNSA. The CDR3 loop spans 13 amino acids. Trimming pared 3 bases from V and 5 bases from J, leaving 8 bases between. The chain's CDR3 is CASSFYGNNEQFF. The CDR3 DNA is TGTGCCAGCAGCTTCTACGGGAACAATGAGCAGTTCTTC.

This clonotype appeared a few times. The rearrangement links TRBV24-1 to TRBJ2-5; possible D gene TRBD2, 7 bases. V lost 2 bases to trimming and J lost 4 bases, with 13 bases between them. The CDR3 is 15 amino acids. Germline V gene data show CDR1 as KGHDR and CDR2 as SFDVKD. CDR3 residues: CATSDSGGLRETQYF. In DNA, the CDR3 is TGTGCCACCAGTGATTCCGGGGGGCTGAGAGAGACCCAGTACTTC.